Given below is one TCR beta chain in context. What it recognizes is unknown. V lost 8 bases and J lost 4; bases outside the gene matches: 7. Germline V lookup: CDR1 KGHSH, CDR2 LQKENI. This CDR3 contains 13 residues. Using RNA template, CDR3s of TCR alpha and beta were amplified with iRepertoire arm-PCR. TCRdb processed the multiplex PCR reads anew with MiXCR; each CDR3 protein has one entry. Seen here are fewer than 110,000 distinct CDR3 sequences, around 31% observed once, and the top ten hold roughly 46%. This entry belongs to a study of glioma-infiltrating T cells. Study-wide results and limits: Non-neoplastic patients had below-expected tissue-blood divergence, while all gliomas exceeded expectation. Tissue and blood shared very few CDR3 sequences.

This receptor was obtained from a human donor with low-grade glioma or glioblastoma, undergoing nonglioma brain surgery, or in good health (not recorded which). The chain uses TRBV18 and TRBJ2-5, with 7 bases identical to TRBD1. The source material was glioma tissue, nonneoplastic brain tissue, or PBMCs (not recorded which). The chain's CDR3 is CASREGARETQYF. In DNA form, the CDR3 reads TGTGCCAGCCGAGAGGGGGCGCGAGAGACCCAGTACTTC.